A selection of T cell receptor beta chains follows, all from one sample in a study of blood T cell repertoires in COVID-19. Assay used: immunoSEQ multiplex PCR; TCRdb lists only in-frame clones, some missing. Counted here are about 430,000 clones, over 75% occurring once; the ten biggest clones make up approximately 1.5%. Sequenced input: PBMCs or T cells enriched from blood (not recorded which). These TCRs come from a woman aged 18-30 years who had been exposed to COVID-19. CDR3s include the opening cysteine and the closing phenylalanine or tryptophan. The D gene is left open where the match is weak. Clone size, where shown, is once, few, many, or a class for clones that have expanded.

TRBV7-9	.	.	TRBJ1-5	CASSLRGGSNQPQHF	TGTGCCAGCAGCTTACGAGGAGGAAGCAATCAGCCCCAGCATTTT
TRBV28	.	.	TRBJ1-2	CASSLGRSGYTF	TGTGCCAGCAGTTTGGGCAGATCCGGCTACACCTTC
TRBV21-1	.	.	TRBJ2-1	CASSKVRRDRVGDEQFF	TGTGCCAGCAGCAAAGTCAGACGGGACAGGGTGGGCGATGAGCAGTTCTTC
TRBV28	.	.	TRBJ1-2	CASSPVGGNYGYTF	TGTGCCAGCTCCCCCGTGGGGGGGAACTATGGCTACACCTTC
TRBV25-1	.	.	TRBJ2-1	CASSEFGASYNEQFF	TGTGCCAGCAGTGAGTTTGGGGCCTCCTACAATGAGCAGTTCTTC
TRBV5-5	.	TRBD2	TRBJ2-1	CASSLGKPGGSYNEQFF	TGTGCCAGCAGCTTGGGTAAACCCGGGGGGTCCTACAATGAGCAGTTCTTC
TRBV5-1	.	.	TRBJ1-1	CASRSEDTEAFF	TGCGCCAGCAGATCCGAGGACACTGAAGCTTTCTTT
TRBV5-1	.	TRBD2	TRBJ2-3	CASSPGTSGNSDTQYF	TGCGCCAGCAGCCCAGGGACTAGCGGGAACTCAGATACGCAGTATTTT
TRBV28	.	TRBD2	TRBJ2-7	CASSLPSGSAAYEQYF	TGTGCCAGCAGTCTACCTAGCGGGAGCGCCGCCTACGAGCAGTACTTC
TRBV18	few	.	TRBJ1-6	CASSPRGDHNSPLHF	TGTGCCAGCTCACCGCGGGGGGACCATAATTCACCCCTCCACTTT
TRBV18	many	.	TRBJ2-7	CASSPPEQGQGEQYF	TGTGCCAGCTCACCACCGGAACAGGGTCAGGGCGAGCAGTACTTC
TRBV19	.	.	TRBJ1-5	CASSIVTRGSNQPQHF	TGTGCCAGTAGTATTGTTACAAGGGGTAGCAATCAGCCCCAGCATTTT
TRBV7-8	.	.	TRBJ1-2	CASSLNSYYGYTF	TGTGCCAGCAGTTTAAACAGTTACTATGGCTACACCTTC
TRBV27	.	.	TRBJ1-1	CASSLDGGSLTEAFF	TGTGCCAGCAGCCTTGACGGTGGGAGCTTGACTGAAGCTTTCTTT
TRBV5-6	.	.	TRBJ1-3	CASSFATGSGNTIYF	TGTGCCAGCAGCTTTGCAACAGGGTCTGGAAACACCATATATTTT
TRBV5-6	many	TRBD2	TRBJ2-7	CASSRGGYYEQYF	TGTGCCAGCAGCCGGGGGGGCTACTACGAGCAGTACTTC
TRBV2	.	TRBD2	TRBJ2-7	CASRGRATYEQYF	TGTGCCAGCCGCGGGAGGGCCACGTACGAGCAGTACTTC
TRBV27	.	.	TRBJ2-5	CASSAGIVEETQYF	TGTGCCAGCAGCGCCGGGATCGTTGAAGAGACCCAGTACTTC